Listed here are 6 T cell receptor beta chains from one sample, sequenced in a study of T cell changes during pregnancy in multiple sclerosis. The repertoire was sequenced with immunoSEQ multiplex PCR; TCRdb's copy has only in-frame clones and lacks some. The sample records under 70,000 clones, 80% to 95% being singletons. The sample in question was CD4+ T cells from peripheral blood mononuclear cells, obtained after pregnancy. These TCRs come from a female donor with multiple sclerosis, enrolled in a pregnancy study.

The chain employs TRBV13 and TRBJ2-4, with D possibly being TRBD2 (7 bases). The ends were cut back, 3 bases at V and 7 bases at J, with 13 bases in the middle. CDR3 size: 14 residues. Germline V gene sequence: CDR1 PRHDT, CDR2 FYEKMQ (reference sequence). CDR3 protein: CASSFRRGGNIQYF. The CDR3 DNA reads TGTGCCAGCAGCTTCCGGAGGGGGGGGAACATTCAGTACTTC.

The chain is built from TRBV4-2 and TRBJ2-2, with 7 positions matching TRBD1. This CDR3 is 17 amino acids long. J gave up 7 bases and V 0 bases, and 11 bases lay outside the gene matches. The germline V gene has CDR1 LGHNA and CDR2 YNFKEQ. The CDR3 here is CASSQERGQGSDGELFF. The CDR3 nucleotides are TGTGCCAGCAGCCAAGAAAGGGGGCAGGGGAGCGACGGGGAGCTGTTTTTT.

The genes are TRBV2 and TRBJ2-7; 9 nucleotides line up with TRBD1. Germline assignment: CDR1 SNHLY and CDR2 FYNNEI. V lost 4 bases and J lost 0; bases outside the gene matches: 7. The CDR3 runs to 16 residues. The CDR3, as DNA: TGTGCCAGCAGTGTGGGACCGGGACAGGGCTCCTACGAGCAGTACTTC. It yields the protein CASSVGPGQGSYEQYF.

J is TRBJ1-3 and V is TRBV10-3, with TRBD1 as a possible D gene (5 bases). Trimming took off 4 bases at V and 3 bases at J, with 10 bases between the two ends. There are 14 residues in the CDR3. CDR1 is ENHRY, CDR2 SYGVKD, per germline. CDR3: CAISAGGDGNTIYF. In nucleotides, the CDR3 is TGTGCCATCAGTGCGGGGGGAGATGGAAACACCATATATTTT.

This clone is a singleton in its sample. The chain is built from TRBV7-9 and TRBJ1-1, with TRBD1 matching over 7 bases. This CDR3 has 14 amino acids. CDR1 and CDR2 (germline): SEHNR, FQNEAQ (reference sequence). J was trimmed by 4 bases and V by 5 bases; bases with no gene match: 7. CDR3 region: CASSPHKGATEAFF. As DNA, the CDR3 is TGTGCCAGCAGCCCCCACAAGGGGGCCACTGAAGCTTTCTTT.

The rearrangement links TRBV30 to TRBJ2-1; no clear D. The V end was cut by 2 bases, the J end by 5 bases, with 10 bases between. CDR3 length: 13 residues. In germline, CDR1 is GTSNPN, CDR2 SVGIG (reference sequence). The CDR3 nucleotides read TGTGCCTGGAGTTGGGCGCCGGACAATGAGCAGTTCTTC. It encodes CAWSWAPDNEQFF.